A selection of T cell receptor beta chains follows, all from one sample in a study of blood T cell repertoires in COVID-19. This table comes from immunoSEQ multiplex PCR, and its TCRdb copy is limited to in-frame clones, with some not included. The table has 250,000 to 350,000 clones, nearly 90% seen once. Sequenced sample: PBMCs or T cells enriched from blood (not recorded which). These TCRs come from a woman aged 18-29 years with acute COVID-19. Each CDR3 is given with its conserved first and last residue. A D gene is named only where the DNA matches it firmly. For some rows the clone size is stated as once, few or many, or as a class when expanded; others skip it.

clone_size | d_call | j_call | v_call | cdr3_length | cdr3_nt | cdr3_aa
. | . | TRBJ1-3 | TRBV19 | 16 | TGTGCCAGTAGTACCACTCAGGGGATTTCTGGAAACACCATATATTTT | CASSTTQGISGNTIYF
. | . | TRBJ1-4 | TRBV5-1 | 17 | TGCGCCAGCAGCTTGGATAAACTACGTCTAGGAGGTGAAAAACTGTTTTTT | CASSLDKLRLGGEKLFF
. | TRBD1 | TRBJ1-3 | TRBV9 | 18 | TGTGCCAGCAGCGTAGCAAGTTCCGAGGGACAGGGAGGCGACACCATATATTTT | CASSVASSEGQGGDTIYF
. | TRBD1 | TRBJ1-1 | TRBV27 | 13 | TGTGCCAGCAGTCCGGGACAGTCCACTGAAGCTTTCTTT | CASSPGQSTEAFF
. | . | TRBJ2-7 | TRBV19 | 15 | TGTGCCAGTAGTATTAGGCCAGCGGGACACTACGAGCAGTACTTC | CASSIRPAGHYEQYF
. | . | TRBJ2-2 | TRBV18 | 13 | TGTGCCAGCTCACCGGCCCCCCCCGGGGAGCTGTTTTTT | CASSPAPPGELFF
. | . | TRBJ2-3 | TRBV18 | 14 | TGTGCCAGCTCACCGCGGCGTGAGACAGATACGCAGTATTTT | CASSPRRETDTQYF
. | . | TRBJ1-1 | TRBV9 | 13 | TGTGCCAGCTCGTCCCAGGGGCTCACTGAAGCTTTCTTT | CASSSQGLTEAFF
. | . | TRBJ2-7 | TRBV2 | 16 | TGTGCCAGCAACCACATCACTCGGGGAAATCGGGGCGAGCAGTACTTC | CASNHITRGNRGEQYF
many | . | TRBJ1-2 | TRBV7-9 | 19 | TGTGCCAGCAGCTTATTATTAAGGAGGGACCGGCACCCGGACTATGGCTACACCTTC | CASSLLLRRDRHPDYGYTF
. | . | TRBJ2-5 | TRBV7-9 | 14 | TGTGCCAGCAGCTCCTCGGCCGCGGGGGAGACCCAGTACTTC | CASSSSAAGETQYF
. | . | TRBJ2-5 | TRBV11-2 | 15 | TGTGCCAGCAGCTGGGGACTGATCCCTGAAGAGACCCAGTACTTC | CASSWGLIPEETQYF
. | TRBD2 | TRBJ2-7 | TRBV11-3 | 16 | TGTGCCAGCAGCTTAAGATCGGCGGGAGCCTCCTACGAGCAGTACTTC | CASSLRSAGASYEQYF
. | . | TRBJ1-1 | TRBV28 | 14 | TGTGCCAGCACCCCCGGACAGCTGAACACTGAAGCTTTCTTT | CASTPGQLNTEAFF